The 32 T cell receptor beta chains listed next were all sequenced from one sample in a study of control samples from healthy donors and cancer patients. Sequencing was performed with immunoSEQ multiplex PCR; in TCRdb, only in-frame clones are kept and a portion is missing. The sample contains approximately 140,000 clones, roughly 94% of which appear only once. The sequenced sample consisted of blood. These receptors originate from a man aged 35-49 years in good health.

The rearrangement uses TRBV13 and TRBJ1-1; D unclear. The germline V and J ends were trimmed by 1 base and 7 bases, with 7 bases remaining between them. CDR1 is PRHDT, CDR2 FYEKMQ, per germline (reference sequence). The CDR3 runs 12 residues. CDR3 amino acids: CASSLVGDEAFF. CDR3 sequence (DNA): TGTGCCAGCAGCTTAGTCGGGGATGAAGCTTTCTTT.

The chain carries TRBV10-1 and TRBJ1-1, with D tentatively TRBD1 (5 bases). The CDR3 runs 15 residues. Germline CDR1 reads WNHNN; CDR2 reads SYGVQD (reference sequence). Trimming removed 6 bases from V and 1 base from J, with 15 bases in between. CDR3 loop: CASSPRQGANTEAFF. The CDR3 DNA sequence: TGCGCCAGCAGCCCCCGACAAGGGGCGAACACTGAAGCTTTCTTT.

The rearrangement links TRBV6-6 to TRBJ1-1; 7 nucleotides line up with TRBD1. The trim removed 6 bases at V and 1 base at J, leaving 5 bases unmatched. Germline CDR1 is MNHNY and CDR2 is SVGAGI (reference sequence). The CDR3 consists of 14 residues. The CDR3 loop reads CASSKQGKNTEAFF. CDR3 coding DNA: TGTGCCAGCAGCAAACAGGGGAAGAACACTGAAGCTTTCTTT.

The chain uses TRBV2 and TRBJ1-5, with D tentatively TRBD1 (6 bases). Trimming left V 0 bases short and J 4 bases short, with 7 bases between. The CDR3 contains 14 residues. The V gene's germline CDR1 is SNHLY and CDR2 FYNNEI. CDR3 coding DNA: TGTGCCAGCAGTGAAGCGCAGGGGAATCAGCCCCAGCATTTT. This codes for CASSEAQGNQPQHF.

The chain recombines TRBV5-1 with TRBJ1-6; TRBD1 matches 9 bases. The CDR3 sequence is 15 residues long. Trimming took 4 bases from V and 7 from J; bases not matched to a gene: 6. Germline V CDR1 and CDR2: SGHRS, YFSETQ. This CDR3 reads CASSMDRGWNSPLHF. CDR3 bases: TGCGCCAGCAGCATGGACAGGGGTTGGAATTCACCCCTCCACTTT. Drawing the rest from reference TRBV5-1 and TRBJ1-6, the complete variable domain is KAGVTQTPRYLIKTRGQQVTLSCSPISGHRSVSWYQQTPGQGLQFLFEYFSETQRNKGNFPGRFSGRQFSNSRSEMNVSTLELGDSALYLCASSMDRGWNSPLHFGNGTRLTVT.

V is TRBV27 and J is TRBJ1-5; D gene unclear. The CDR3 totals 16 residues. V lost 0 bases, J lost 0 bases, and 9 bases lay in between. CDR1 MNHEY and CDR2 SMNVEV come from the germline V gene (reference sequence). The CDR3 loop is CASSLSYAHSNQPQHF. The CDR3 bases are TGTGCCAGCAGTTTATCGTATGCCCATAGCAATCAGCCCCAGCATTTT.

The DNA for the CDR3 is TGTGCCAGCAGTGACTCCGGGACTAGCGGGAGCAATGAGCAGTTCTTC. Protein: CASSDSGTSGSNEQFF. The chain links TRBV6-4 to TRBJ2-1, with TRBD2 matching over 14 bases. The CDR3 runs 16 residues. Germline V gene sequence: CDR1 MRHNA, CDR2 SNTAGT. The trim removed 0 bases at V and 6 bases at J, leaving 1 base unmatched.

This chain links TRBV29-1 with TRBJ1-2; D unresolved. Deletions cut 1 base from V and 1 base from J, with 10 bases between. The length of the CDR3 is 14 residues. The V gene's germline CDR1 is SQVTM and CDR2 ANQGSEA. The DNA for the CDR3 is TGCAGCGTTGAAGGGGGTGACCTTAACTATGGCTACACCTTC. Amino acids: CSVEGGDLNYGYTF.

V gene TRBV10-2 combines with J gene TRBJ2-7; the match to TRBD1 covers 7 bases. Per the germline V gene, CDR1 is WSHSY and CDR2 is SAAADI. V shed 2 bases and J 5 bases; nucleotides not matched to a gene: 6. The CDR3 sequence is 14 residues long. CDR3: CASSEEDRPDEQYF. The CDR3 DNA sequence: TGCGCCAGCAGTGAGGAGGACAGGCCGGACGAGCAGTACTTC.

The chain employs TRBV3-1 (or the pseudogene TRBV3-2) and TRBJ2-3; D is ambiguous. V dropped 0 bases and J dropped 4 bases, with 5 bases sitting between them. Germline lookup yields CDR1 LGHDT and CDR2 YNNKEL (reference sequence). This CDR3 is built from 13 residues. The CDR3 DNA is TGTGCCAGCAGCCAAGATTGGCCAGATACGCAGTATTTT. Residues: CASSQDWPDTQYF.

The chain couples TRBV29-1 to TRBJ2-3, with unresolved D. From germline, CDR1 is SQVTM and CDR2 ANQGSEA. The germline V and J ends were trimmed by 7 bases and 0 bases, with 14 bases remaining between them. The CDR3 contains 14 residues. This CDR3 is CSGDGSSSTDTQYF. The CDR3 DNA follows: TGCAGCGGGGATGGTTCCTCTAGCACAGATACGCAGTATTTT.

On this clone itself: The junction departs from germline at one end; a sequencing error may be responsible. The chain joins TRBV6-6 to TRBJ1-2; D may be TRBD1 (6 bases). Germline-derived CDR1 and CDR2 are MNHNY and SVGAGI (reference sequence). The CDR3 length is 15 residues. The CDR3 DNA sequence: TGTGCCAGCAGTCCACAGGGCCGGGGGAACTATGGCCACACCTTC. It yields the protein CASSPQGRGNYGHTF.

This chain links TRBV18 with TRBJ2-2; 10 bases align to TRBD1. V shed 3 bases, J shed 6 bases, and the junction held 1 base outside the gene matches. The V gene's germline CDR1 is KGHSH and CDR2 LQKENI. This CDR3 contains 14 residues. CDR3 sequence: CASSPGQGSGELFF. Written as DNA, the CDR3 is TGTGCCAGCTCACCGGGACAGGGGTCCGGGGAGCTGTTTTTT.

The J gene is TRBJ2-1, the V gene TRBV24-1, with D perhaps TRBD1 or TRBD2 (5 bases each). The CDR3 sequence is 14 residues long. Germline CDR1 reads KGHDR; CDR2 reads SFDVKD. Trimming pared 4 bases from V and 8 bases from J, leaving 14 bases between. CDR3 nucleotide sequence: TGTGCCACCAGTGAGTCAAGGGGACGGGATGAGCAGTTCTTC. It yields the protein CATSESRGRDEQFF.

Worth noting for this clone: Other DNA variants within this sample encode the same CDR3. This chain uses TRBV5-1 with TRBJ2-3; D is unclear. The CDR3 totals 14 residues. Between the trimmed V and J ends, which lost 0 bases and 1 base, there was a span of 6 bases. Germline V CDR1 and CDR2: SGHRS, YFSETQ. CDR3 residues: CASSLESGTDTQYF. The DNA for the CDR3 is TGCGCCAGCAGCTTGGAATCCGGCACAGATACGCAGTATTTT.

The chain combines TRBV24-1 with TRBJ2-1; TRBD1 agrees at 10 bases. Trimming removed 3 bases from V and 6 bases from J; junction bases left unmatched: 1. Germline CDR1 is KGHDR and CDR2 is SFDVKD. The CDR3 covers 14 residues. The CDR3 here is CATSDRDRGNEQFF. CDR3 coding DNA: TGTGCCACCAGTGATAGGGACAGGGGCAATGAGCAGTTCTTC.

This chain uses TRBV13 with TRBJ1-1; D is undetermined. Germline loops: CDR1 PRHDT, CDR2 FYEKMQ (reference sequence). Trimming cost V 5 bases and J 4 bases, with 17 bases left between them. The CDR3 extends over 15 amino acids. The CDR3 region has the DNA TGTGCCAGCAGCCCTCGGGGTGAGGGCCGCACTGAAGCTTTCTTT. It encodes CASSPRGEGRTEAFF.

The chain couples TRBV16 to TRBJ1-1; D call uncertain. CDR1 is KGHSY and CDR2 is FQNENV in the germline V gene. Trimming shortened V by 2 bases and J by 4 bases, and 8 bases separated the two germline ends. This CDR3 has 13 amino acids. CDR3 DNA sequence: TGTGCCAGCAGCCAACTATCGGCCACTGAAGCTTTCTTT. It codes for CASSQLSATEAFF.

The chain joins TRBV2 to TRBJ2-7; a possible D gene is TRBD1 (6 bases). Germline V gene lookup returns CDR1 SNHLY and CDR2 FYNNEI. This CDR3 comprises 11 residues. V lost 10 bases to trimming and J lost 7 bases, with 14 bases between them. In DNA form, the CDR3 reads TGTGCCACCCTCAAGGGGGATGAGCAGTACTTC. Translation gives CATLKGDEQYF. Based on the CDR3 plus reference TRBV2 and TRBJ2-7, the full variable domain is EPEVTQTPSHQVTQMGQEVILRCVPISNHLYFYWYRQILGQKVEFLVSFYNNEISEKSEIFDDQFSVERPDGSNFTLKIRSTKLEDSAMYFCATLKGDEQYFGPGTRLTVT.

The chain combines TRBV10-2 with TRBJ2-1, with D tentatively TRBD2 (6 bases). Trimming removed 2 bases at V and 3 bases at J, with 17 bases between. The CDR3 is 17 residues long. CDR1 is WSHSY, CDR2 SAAADI, per germline. CDR3 DNA sequence: TGCGCCAGCAGTGAGACCTTAGCGGAGCCCATCTACAATGAGCAGTTCTTC. Protein sequence: CASSETLAEPIYNEQFF.

The chain joins TRBV6-6 to TRBJ2-7; TRBD2 might be the D (6 bases). CDR1 is MNHNY, CDR2 SVGAGI, per germline (reference sequence). V lost 6 bases and J lost 4, with 16 bases in between. The CDR3 runs 14 residues. CDR3 bases: TGTGCCAGCAGATCGAGGGTGGGGGGTTACGAGCAGTACTTC. Translating gives CASRSRVGGYEQYF.

The CDR3 reads CASSLESSYNEQFF. Here the CDR3 DNA reads TGTGCCAGCAGCTTAGAGTCTTCCTACAATGAGCAGTTCTTC. This chain uses TRBV7-9 with TRBJ2-1, with no clear D. V was pared by 1 base and J by 1 base, with 5 bases between. The CDR3 runs to 14 residues. In germline, CDR1 is SEHNR, CDR2 FQNEAQ (reference sequence). Based on the CDR3 plus reference TRBV7-9 and TRBJ2-1, the full variable domain is DTGVSQNPRHKITKRGQNVTFRCDPISEHNRLYWYRQTLGQGPEFLTYFQNEAQLEKSRLLSDRFSAERPKGSFSTLEIQRTEQGDSAMYLCASSLESSYNEQFFGPGTRLTVL.

The chain recombines TRBV9 with TRBJ2-3, with D perhaps matching TRBD1 (6 bases). Germline CDR1 reads SGDLS; CDR2 reads YYNGEE. The CDR3 is 15 amino acids. Trimming pared 4 bases from V and 2 bases from J, leaving 14 bases between. CDR3 region: CASSFTGHFTDTQYF. In nucleotides, the CDR3 is TGTGCCAGCAGCTTCACGGGACACTTCACAGATACGCAGTATTTT. The whole variable domain, filled in from reference TRBV9 and TRBJ2-3, reads DSGVTQTPKHLITATGQRVTLRCSPRSGDLSVYWYQQSLDQGLQFLIQYYNGEERAKGNILERFSAQQFPDLHSELNLSSLELGDSALYFCASSFTGHFTDTQYFGPGTRLTVL.

The chain recombines TRBV7-2 with TRBJ1-1; D is unclear. Germline assignment: CDR1 SGHTA and CDR2 FQGNSA. CDR3 length equals 11 residues. Trimming removed 5 bases from V and 10 bases from J, with 11 bases in between. CDR3 coding DNA: TGTGCCAGCAGCCCCGGACGGGTAGCTTTCTTT. Translation: CASSPGRVAFF.

The rearrangement uses TRBV7-2 and TRBJ2-6; the D is unclear. CDR1 and CDR2 from the germline V gene are SGHTA and FQGNSA. CDR3 length: 13 residues. V gave up 5 bases and J gave up 2 bases, with 4 bases separating them. The CDR3 bases are TGTGCCAGCAGCCCAGCTGGGGCCAACGTCCTGACTTTC. Translated: CASSPAGANVLTF.

This chain links TRBV6-2 or TRBV6-3 with TRBJ2-1, with TRBD2 matching over 9 bases. The V gene's germline CDR1 is MNHEY and CDR2 SVGEGT. V was clipped by 5 bases and J by 5 bases; unmatched bases: 4. The CDR3 contains 14 residues. The CDR3, as DNA: TGTGCCAGCAGTCGCGGGGGGGCCAACAATGAGCAGTTCTTC. Translating it yields CASSRGGANNEQFF.

This clone was found once. This chain joins TRBV6-5 and TRBJ2-7, with 10 bases fitting TRBD2. Germline lookup yields CDR1 MNHEY and CDR2 SVGAGI. The CDR3 totals 15 residues. V lost 7 bases and J lost 5; bases outside the gene matches: 11. The CDR3 reads CASIASGSRADEQYF. The DNA for the CDR3 is TGTGCCAGCATTGCTAGCGGGAGTAGGGCAGACGAGCAGTACTTC.

CDR3 region: CASSLLRGTATNEKLFF. The DNA of the CDR3 is TGTGCCAGCAGCTTATTAAGAGGGACTGCAACTAATGAAAAACTGTTTTTT. The V and J genes are TRBV7-9 and TRBJ1-4, with TRBD1 as a possible D gene (5 bases). There are 17 residues in the CDR3. Deletions cut 2 bases from V and 0 bases from J, with 13 bases between. Per germline, CDR1 SEHNR and CDR2 FQNEAQ (reference sequence).

V is TRBV6-2 or TRBV6-3 and J is TRBJ2-1; D perhaps matches TRBD2 (6 bases). CDR1 is MNHEY and CDR2 is SVGEGT in the germline V gene. Between the trimmed V and J ends, which lost 6 bases and 0 bases, there was a span of 9 bases. The CDR3 is 14 amino acids. CDR3 region: CASSGGTSYNEQFF. For the CDR3, the DNA is TGTGCCAGCAGCGGGGGTACCTCCTACAATGAGCAGTTCTTC.

The J gene is TRBJ1-4, the V gene TRBV28; TRBD1 might be the D (5 bases). Germline CDR1 and CDR2: MDHEN and SYDVKM. Trimming pared 3 bases from V and 5 bases from J, leaving 13 bases between. The CDR3 consists of 15 residues. The CDR3 region has the DNA TGTGCCAGCAGTTTCATAGACAGAGACAATGAAAAACTGTTTTTT. It specifies CASSFIDRDNEKLFF.

The chain carries TRBV10-1 and TRBJ2-1; TRBD2 is a possible D gene (6 bases). The germline CDR1 and CDR2 sequences are WNHNN and SYGVQD (reference sequence). Trimming shortened V by 5 bases and J by 8 bases, and 16 bases separated the two germline ends. The length of the CDR3 is 14 residues. The DNA of the CDR3 is TGCGCCAGCAGTAGGAGCGGGCCCGAGGATGAGCAGTTCTTC. The encoded protein is CASSRSGPEDEQFF.

The chain is built from TRBV25-1 and TRBJ1-2, with TRBD1 as a possible D gene (5 bases). V was trimmed by 3 bases and J by 3 bases, leaving 14 bases between them. The germline CDR1 and CDR2 sequences are MGHDK and SYGVNS. The CDR3 sequence is 15 residues long. CDR3 DNA: TGTGCCAGCAGTGACAGCTGGAAAGGGGACTATGGCTACACCTTC. Residues: CASSDSWKGDYGYTF.